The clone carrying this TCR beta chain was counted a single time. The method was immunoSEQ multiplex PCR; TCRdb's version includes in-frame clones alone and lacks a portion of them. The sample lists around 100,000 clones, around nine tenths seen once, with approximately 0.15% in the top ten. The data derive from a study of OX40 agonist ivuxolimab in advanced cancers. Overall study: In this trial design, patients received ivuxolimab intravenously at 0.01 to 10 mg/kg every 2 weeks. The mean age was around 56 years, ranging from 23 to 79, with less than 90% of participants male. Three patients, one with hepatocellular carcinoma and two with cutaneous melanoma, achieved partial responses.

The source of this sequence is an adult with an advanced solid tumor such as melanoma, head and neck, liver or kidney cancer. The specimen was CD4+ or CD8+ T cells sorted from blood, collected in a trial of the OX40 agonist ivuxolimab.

The CDR3 DNA sequence: TGTGCCAGCAGCTTAGCGGGACAGGGCTCCTATAATTCACCCCTCCACTTT. Amino acids: CASSLAGQGSYNSPLHF. J is TRBJ1-6 and V is TRBV7-8; the match to TRBD1 covers 9 bases. CDR1 SGHVS and CDR2 FQNEAQ come from the germline V gene. The ends lost 0 bases at V and 0 bases at J; junction bases unmatched: 0. This CDR3 has 17 residues.